The subject of this entry is one T cell receptor beta chain. Germline V gene lookup returns CDR1 SGHTA and CDR2 FQGTGA. Losses at the gene ends were 4 bases for V and 1 base for J; bases not matched to a gene: 4. This CDR3 region has 15 residues. This sample was included in a study of T cell changes during pregnancy in multiple sclerosis. TCRdb's table, derived via immunoSEQ multiplex PCR, lists solely in-frame clones and lacks some. The table includes 68,000 or so clones, around 90% detected once. This sample comprised peripheral blood, obtained in the second trimester of pregnancy. This receptor was identified in a female donor with multiple sclerosis, enrolled in a pregnancy study. The rearrangement joins TRBV7-3 to TRBJ2-3; 8 bases agree with TRBD2. The CDR3 DNA reads TGTGCCAGCAGCTCCGGGACTAGAGGCACAGATACGCAGTATTTT. It encodes CASSSGTRGTDTQYF.